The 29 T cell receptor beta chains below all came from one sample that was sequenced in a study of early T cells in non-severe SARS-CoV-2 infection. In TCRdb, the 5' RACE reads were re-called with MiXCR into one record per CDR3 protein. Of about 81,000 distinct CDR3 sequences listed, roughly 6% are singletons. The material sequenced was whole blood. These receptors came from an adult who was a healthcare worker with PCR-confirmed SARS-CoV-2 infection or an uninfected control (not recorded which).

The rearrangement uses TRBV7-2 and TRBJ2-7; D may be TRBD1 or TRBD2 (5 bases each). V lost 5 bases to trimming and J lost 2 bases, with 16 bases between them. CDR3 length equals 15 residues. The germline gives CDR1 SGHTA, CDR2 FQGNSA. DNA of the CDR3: TGTGCCAGCAGCAGCACCCGGGACGGAGCCTACGAGCAGTACTTC. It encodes CASSSTRDGAYEQYF. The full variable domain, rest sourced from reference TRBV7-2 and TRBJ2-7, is GAGVSQSPSNKVTEKGKDVELRCDPISGHTALYWYRQSLGQGLEFLIYFQGNSAPDKSGLPSDRFSAERTGGSVSTLTIQRTQQEDSAVYLCASSSTRDGAYEQYFGPGTRLTVT.

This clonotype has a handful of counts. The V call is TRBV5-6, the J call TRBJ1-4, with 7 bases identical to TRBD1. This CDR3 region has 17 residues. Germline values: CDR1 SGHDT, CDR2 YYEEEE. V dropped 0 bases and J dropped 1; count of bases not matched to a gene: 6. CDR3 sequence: CASSLGQGRLTNEKLFF. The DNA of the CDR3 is TGTGCCAGCAGCTTGGGACAGGGAAGGTTAACTAATGAAAAACTGTTTTTT.

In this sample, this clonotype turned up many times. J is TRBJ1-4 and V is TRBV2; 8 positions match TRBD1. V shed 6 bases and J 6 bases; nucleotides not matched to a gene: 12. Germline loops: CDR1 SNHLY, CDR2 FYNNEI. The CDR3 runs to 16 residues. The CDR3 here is CASRARTGSVYEKLFF. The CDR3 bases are TGTGCCAGCAGGGCTCGGACAGGGTCCGTTTATGAAAAACTGTTTTTT. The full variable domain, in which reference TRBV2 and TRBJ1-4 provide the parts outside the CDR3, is EPEVTQTPSHQVTQMGQEVILRCVPISNHLYFYWYRQILGQKVEFLVSFYNNEISEKSEIFDDQFSVERPDGSNFTLKIRSTKLEDSAMYFCASRARTGSVYEKLFFGSGTQLSVL.

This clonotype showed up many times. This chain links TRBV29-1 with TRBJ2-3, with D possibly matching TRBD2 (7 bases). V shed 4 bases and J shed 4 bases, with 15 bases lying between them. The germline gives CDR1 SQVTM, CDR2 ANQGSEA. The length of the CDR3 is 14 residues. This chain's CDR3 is CSVALGGRADTQYF. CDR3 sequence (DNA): TGCAGCGTTGCGCTCGGGGGGCGGGCAGATACGCAGTATTTT.

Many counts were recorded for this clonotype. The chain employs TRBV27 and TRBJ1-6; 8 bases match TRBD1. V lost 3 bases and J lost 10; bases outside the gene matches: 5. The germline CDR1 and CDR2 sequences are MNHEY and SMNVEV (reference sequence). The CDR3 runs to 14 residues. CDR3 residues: CASSFVAGGSPLHF. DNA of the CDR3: TGTGCCAGCAGTTTTGTCGCAGGGGGCTCACCCCTCCACTTT.

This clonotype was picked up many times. CDR3 sequence reads: CASSANPQLRGYTF. CDR3 sequence (DNA): TGTGCCAGCAGCGCCAACCCCCAGTTGCGTGGCTACACCTTC. The chain links TRBV7-8 to TRBJ1-2; no reliable D call. The CDR3 sequence is 14 residues long. CDR1 and CDR2 (germline): SGHVS, FQNEAQ. V was cut by 5 bases and J by 7 bases, with 17 bases left in between.

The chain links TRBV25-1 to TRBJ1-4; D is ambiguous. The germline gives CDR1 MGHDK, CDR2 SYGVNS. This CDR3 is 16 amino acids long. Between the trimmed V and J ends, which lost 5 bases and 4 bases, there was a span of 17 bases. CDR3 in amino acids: CASSPLRNRNNEKLFF. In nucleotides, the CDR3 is TGTGCCAGCAGTCCCCTAAGGAACAGAAATAATGAAAAACTGTTTTTT.

The CDR3 loop is CSPVRWNTEAFF. In DNA form, the CDR3 reads TGCAGTCCCGTCCGATGGAACACTGAAGCTTTCTTT. The chain has TRBV20-1 and TRBJ1-1; no firm D call. Trimming left V 8 bases short and J 1 base short, with 11 bases between. The CDR3 sequence is 12 residues long. CDR1 is DFQATT, CDR2 SNEGSKA, per germline (reference sequence).

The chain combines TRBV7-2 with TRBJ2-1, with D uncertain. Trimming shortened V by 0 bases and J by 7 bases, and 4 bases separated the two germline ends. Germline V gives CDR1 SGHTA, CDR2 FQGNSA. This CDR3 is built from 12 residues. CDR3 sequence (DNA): TGTGCCAGCAGCTTAGCCAAGAATGAGCAGTTCTTC. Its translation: CASSLAKNEQFF.

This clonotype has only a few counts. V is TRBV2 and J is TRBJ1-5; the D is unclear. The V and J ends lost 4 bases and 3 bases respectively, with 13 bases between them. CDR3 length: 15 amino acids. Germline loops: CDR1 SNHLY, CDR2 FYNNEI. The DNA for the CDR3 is TGTGCCAGCAGTGGGTCAATGGGGTCCAATCAGCCCCAGCATTTT. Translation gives CASSGSMGSNQPQHF.

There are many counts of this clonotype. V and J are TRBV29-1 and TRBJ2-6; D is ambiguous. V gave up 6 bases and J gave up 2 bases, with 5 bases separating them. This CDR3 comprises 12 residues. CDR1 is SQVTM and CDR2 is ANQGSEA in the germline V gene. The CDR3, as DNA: TGCAGCGTCGACACTGGGGCCAACGTCCTGACTTTC. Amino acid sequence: CSVDTGANVLTF.

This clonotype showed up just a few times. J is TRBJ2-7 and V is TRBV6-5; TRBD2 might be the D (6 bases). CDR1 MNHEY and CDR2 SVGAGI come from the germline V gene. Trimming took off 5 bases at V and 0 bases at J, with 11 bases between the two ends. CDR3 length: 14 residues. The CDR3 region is CASSNSGVSYEQYF. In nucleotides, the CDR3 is TGTGCCAGCAGTAATAGCGGTGTCTCCTACGAGCAGTACTTC.

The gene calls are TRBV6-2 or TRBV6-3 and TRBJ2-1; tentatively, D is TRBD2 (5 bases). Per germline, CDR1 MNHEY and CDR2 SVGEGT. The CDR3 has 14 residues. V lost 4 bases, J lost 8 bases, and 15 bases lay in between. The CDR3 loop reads CASSFLSGKDEQFF. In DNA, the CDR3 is TGTGCCAGCAGTTTCCTGTCCGGGAAGGATGAGCAGTTCTTC.

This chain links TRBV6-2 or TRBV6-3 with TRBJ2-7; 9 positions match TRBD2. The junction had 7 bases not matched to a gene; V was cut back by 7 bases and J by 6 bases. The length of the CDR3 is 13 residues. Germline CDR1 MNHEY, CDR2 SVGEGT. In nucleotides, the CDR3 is TGTGCCAGCATGCTAGCGGGATTCTCCGAGCAGTACTTC. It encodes CASMLAGFSEQYF.

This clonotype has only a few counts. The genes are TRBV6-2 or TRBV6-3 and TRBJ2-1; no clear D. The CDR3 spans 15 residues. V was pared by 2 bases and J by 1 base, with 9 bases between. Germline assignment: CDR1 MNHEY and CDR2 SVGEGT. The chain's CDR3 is CASSYAPASYNEQFF. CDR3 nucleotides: TGTGCCAGCAGTTACGCGCCGGCGTCCTACAATGAGCAGTTCTTC.

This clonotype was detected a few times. The CDR3 sequence: CASSEGQRNSPLHF. CDR3 sequence (DNA): TGTGCCAGCAGCGAGGGACAGAGGAATTCACCCCTCCACTTT. This chain uses TRBV5-5 with TRBJ1-6, with TRBD1 matching 7 bases. V gave up 4 bases and J gave up 7 bases; unmatched junction bases: 5. This CDR3 has 14 residues. The germline CDR1 and CDR2 sequences are SGHKS and YYEKEE (reference sequence).

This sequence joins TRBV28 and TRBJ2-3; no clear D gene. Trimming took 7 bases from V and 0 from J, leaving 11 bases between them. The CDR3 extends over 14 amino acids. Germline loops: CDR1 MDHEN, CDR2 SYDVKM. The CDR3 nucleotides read TGTGCCAGCACCTGGGGTACCAGCACAGATACGCAGTATTTT. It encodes CASTWGTSTDTQYF. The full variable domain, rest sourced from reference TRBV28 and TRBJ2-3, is DVKVTQSSRYLVKRTGEKVFLECVQDMDHENMFWYRQDPGLGLRLIYFSYDVKMKEKGDIPEGYSVSREKKERFSLILESASTNQTSMYLCASTWGTSTDTQYFGPGTRLTVL.

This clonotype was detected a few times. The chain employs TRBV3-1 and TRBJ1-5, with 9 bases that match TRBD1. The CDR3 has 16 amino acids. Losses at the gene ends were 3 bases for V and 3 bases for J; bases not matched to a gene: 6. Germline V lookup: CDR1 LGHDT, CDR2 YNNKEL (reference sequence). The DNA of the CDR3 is TGTGCCAGCAGCCAGGGGACAGGGATCCCCAATCAGCCCCAGCATTTT. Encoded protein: CASSQGTGIPNQPQHF.

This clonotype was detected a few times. CDR3 amino acids: CASSYFPGGSYNSPLHF. CDR3 in DNA: TGTGCCAGCAGTTACTTTCCAGGGGGCTCCTATAATTCACCCCTCCACTTT. V usage is TRBV6-6 and J usage is TRBJ1-6; 7 bases align to TRBD1. The junction had 3 bases not matched to a gene; V was cut back by 1 base and J by 0 bases. The CDR3 extends over 17 amino acids. CDR1 and CDR2 from the germline V gene are MNHNY and SVGAGI (reference sequence).

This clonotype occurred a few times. In DNA, the CDR3 is TGTGCCAGCTCACCGATACAGGGACAGGGGAACACTGAAGCTTTCTTT. Its translation: CASSPIQGQGNTEAFF. J is TRBJ1-1 and V is TRBV18; TRBD1 agrees at 9 bases. Germline CDR1 is KGHSH and CDR2 is LQKENI. V shed 3 bases, J shed 1 base, and the junction held 6 bases outside the gene matches. The CDR3 contains 16 residues. Combining the CDR3 with reference TRBV18 and TRBJ1-1 gives the whole variable domain NAGVMQNPRHLVRRRGQEARLRCSPMKGHSHVYWYRQLPEEGLKFMVYLQKENIIDESGMPKERFSAEFPKEGPSILRIQQVVRGDSAAYFCASSPIQGQGNTEAFFGQGTRLTVV.

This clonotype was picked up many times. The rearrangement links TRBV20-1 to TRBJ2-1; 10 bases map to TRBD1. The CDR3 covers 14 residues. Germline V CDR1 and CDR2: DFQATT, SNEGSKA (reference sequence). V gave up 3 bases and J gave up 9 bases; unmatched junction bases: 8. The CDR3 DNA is TGCAGTGCTAGTTTGGGGACAGGGGTGGCTGAGCAGTTCTTC. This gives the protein CSASLGTGVAEQFF.

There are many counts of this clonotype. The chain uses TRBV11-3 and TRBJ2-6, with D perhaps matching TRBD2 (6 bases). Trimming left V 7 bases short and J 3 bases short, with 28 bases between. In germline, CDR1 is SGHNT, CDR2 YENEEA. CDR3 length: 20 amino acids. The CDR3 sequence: CASMGGMSTQPYFGANVLTF. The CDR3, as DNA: TGTGCCAGCATGGGGGGAATGAGTACCCAACCTTACTTTGGGGCCAACGTCCTGACTTTC.

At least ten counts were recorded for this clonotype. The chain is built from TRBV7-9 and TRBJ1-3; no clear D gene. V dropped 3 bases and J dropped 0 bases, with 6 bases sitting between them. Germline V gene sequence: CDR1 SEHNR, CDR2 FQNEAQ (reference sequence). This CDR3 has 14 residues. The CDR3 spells CASSFLDSGNTIYF. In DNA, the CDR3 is TGTGCCAGCAGCTTCTTGGACTCTGGAAACACCATATATTTT.

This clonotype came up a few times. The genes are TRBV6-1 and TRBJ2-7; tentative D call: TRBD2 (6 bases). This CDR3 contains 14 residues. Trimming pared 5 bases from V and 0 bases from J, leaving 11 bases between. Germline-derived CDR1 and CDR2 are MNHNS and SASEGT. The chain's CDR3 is CASSWEVNSYEQYF. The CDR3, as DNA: TGTGCCAGCAGTTGGGAGGTTAACTCCTACGAGCAGTACTTC.

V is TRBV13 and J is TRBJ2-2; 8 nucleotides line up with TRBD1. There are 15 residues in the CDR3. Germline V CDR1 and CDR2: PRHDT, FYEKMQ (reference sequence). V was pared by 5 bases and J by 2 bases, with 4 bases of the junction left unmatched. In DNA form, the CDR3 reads TGTGCCAGCAGCAGCCAGGGGGCCAACACCGGGGAGCTGTTTTTT. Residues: CASSSQGANTGELFF.

Here the CDR3 reads CASSGFDSSAEAFF. The CDR3 nucleotides are TGCGCCAGCAGCGGATTCGACAGTTCAGCTGAAGCTTTCTTT. This sequence joins TRBV5-1 and TRBJ1-1, with D tentatively TRBD1 (5 bases). Germline V gene sequence: CDR1 SGHRS, CDR2 YFSETQ. The V end was cut by 4 bases, the J end by 6 bases, with 16 bases between. The CDR3 spans 14 residues.

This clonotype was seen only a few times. The CDR3 spells CASSQTRVTGELFF. CDR3 nucleotide sequence: TGTGCCAGCAGCCAAACTAGAGTGACCGGGGAGCTGTTTTTT. This chain uses TRBV14 with TRBJ2-2; perhaps TRBD2 as D (5 bases). V was shortened by 2 bases and J by 5 bases, with 9 bases between the two germline ends. The CDR3 runs 14 residues. CDR1 is SGHDN and CDR2 is FVKESK in the germline V gene.

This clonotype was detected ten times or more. The CDR3 sequence: CADGELFF. The DNA of the CDR3 is TGTGCCGACGGGGAGCTGTTTTTT. The chain combines TRBV10-3 with TRBJ2-2; D gene unclear. CDR1 is ENHRY, CDR2 SYGVKD, per germline. The CDR3 is 8 amino acids. Deletions cut 11 bases from V and 7 bases from J, with 2 bases between.

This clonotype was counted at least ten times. CDR3 DNA sequence: TGCAGCGTAGGAGGGACAGCGAACACCGGGGAGCTGTTTTTT. It codes for CSVGGTANTGELFF. The V gene is TRBV29-1, the J gene TRBJ2-2, with D perhaps matching TRBD1 (7 bases). The germline gives CDR1 SQVTM, CDR2 ANQGSEA. Trimming cost V 6 bases and J 0 bases, with 11 bases left between them. CDR3 length: 14 amino acids.